These 26 T cell receptor beta chains were all obtained from the same sample, sequenced in a study of early T cells in non-severe SARS-CoV-2 infection. TCRdb redid the calling of the 5' RACE reads with MiXCR, one entry per CDR3 protein. Of 68,000 or so distinct CDR3 sequences listed, under 13% are singletons. Input material: whole blood. The receptors shown here come from an adult who was a healthcare worker with PCR-confirmed SARS-CoV-2 infection or an uninfected control (not recorded which).

The V and J genes are TRBV7-9 and TRBJ2-3; no definite D call. The CDR3 contains 12 residues. Trimming pared 7 bases from V and 9 bases from J, leaving 14 bases between. Germline-derived CDR1 and CDR2 are SEHNR and FQNEAQ (reference sequence). CDR3 region: CASIPDGATQYF. CDR3 nucleotides: TGTGCCAGCATCCCAGACGGAGCGACGCAGTATTTT.

This clonotype was recorded many times. V and J are TRBV10-3 and TRBJ2-3, with D perhaps TRBD2 (6 bases). With 9 bases removed from V and 4 bases from J, the gap between germline ends came to 14 bases. This CDR3 contains 13 residues. The V gene's germline CDR1 is ENHRY and CDR2 SYGVKD. CDR3 sequence reads: CAISAPGADTQYF. The CDR3 nucleotides are TGTGCCATTTCTGCTCCGGGGGCAGATACGCAGTATTTT.

The CDR3, as DNA: TGTGCCAGCAGCTTAGTCATCGGGAGGGTGTACAATGAGCAGTTCTTC. It specifies CASSLVIGRVYNEQFF. V is TRBV11-2 and J is TRBJ2-1; 8 positions match TRBD2. There are 16 residues in the CDR3. V gave up 1 base and J gave up 4 bases; unmatched junction bases: 6. The V gene's germline CDR1 is SGHAT and CDR2 FQNNGV.

This clonotype came up many times. The rearrangement uses TRBV27 and TRBJ1-2; D is ambiguous. Germline V gene data show CDR1 as MNHEY and CDR2 as SMNVEV (reference sequence). The CDR3 runs 14 residues. Trimming took 6 bases from V and 4 from J, leaving 15 bases between them. DNA of the CDR3: TGTGCCAGCAGATCCCGGCGGCAGAGCTATGGCTACACCTTC. Amino acid sequence: CASRSRRQSYGYTF.

This clonotype was detected only a few times. The rearrangement uses TRBV27 and TRBJ2-7; possibly TRBD1 for D (6 bases). Trimming took off 2 bases at V and 3 bases at J, with 8 bases between the two ends. The length of the CDR3 is 13 residues. Germline V lookup: CDR1 MNHEY, CDR2 SMNVEV (reference sequence). The DNA for the CDR3 is TGTGCCAGCAGTTTAGGACAGTTCTACGAGCAGTACTTC. Protein: CASSLGQFYEQYF.

This clonotype occurred many times. The J gene is TRBJ1-1, the V gene TRBV14; 8 nucleotides line up with TRBD1. Germline CDR1 reads SGHDN; CDR2 reads FVKESK. The ends lost 1 base at V and 11 bases at J; junction bases unmatched: 6. This CDR3 has 13 residues. DNA for the CDR3: TGTGCCAGCAGCCAAGTCGCGACAGGGGTGGCTTTCTTT. It yields the protein CASSQVATGVAFF. Full variable domain (missing parts from reference TRBV14 and TRBJ1-1): EAGVTQFPSHSVIEKGQTVTLRCDPISGHDNLYWYRRVMGKEIKFLLHFVKESKQDESGMPNNRFLAERTGGTYSTLKVQPAELEDSGVYFCASSQVATGVAFFGQGTRLTVV.

This clonotype was seen only a few times. The chain employs TRBV7-3 and TRBJ2-7; 9 positions match TRBD1. Germline V gene data show CDR1 as SGHTA and CDR2 as FQGTGA. The CDR3 runs 15 residues. Trimming at V came to 4 bases and at J to 3 bases, leaving 7 bases not matched to a gene. The CDR3 nucleotides are TGTGCCAGCAGCTCCGACAGGGACAGGGTCTACGAGCAGTACTTC. Translation: CASSSDRDRVYEQYF. Based on the CDR3 plus reference TRBV7-3 and TRBJ2-7, the full variable domain is GAGVSQTPSNKVTEKGKYVELRCDPISGHTALYWYRQSLGQGPEFLIYFQGTGAADDSGLPNDRFFAVRPEGSVSTLKIQRTERGDSAVYLCASSSDRDRVYEQYFGPGTRLTVT.

This clonotype occurred many times. J is TRBJ1-1 and V is TRBV5-1; D is uncertain. Germline V lookup: CDR1 SGHRS, CDR2 YFSETQ. The length of the CDR3 is 15 residues. V was trimmed by 0 bases and J by 0 bases, leaving 9 bases between them. The CDR3 DNA reads TGCGCCAGCAGCTTGGCCGGACCGCTGAACACTGAAGCTTTCTTT. Its translation: CASSLAGPLNTEAFF.

This clonotype has more than one count but fewer than ten. The chain uses TRBV5-4 and TRBJ2-2; the match to TRBD1 covers 9 bases. V lost 4 bases to trimming and J lost 4 bases; unmatched junction nucleotides: 8. The CDR3 extends over 16 amino acids. Germline V gives CDR1 SGHNT, CDR2 YYREEE (reference sequence). The CDR3 is CASSPPGQGGTGELFF. The DNA of the CDR3 is TGTGCCAGCAGCCCTCCGGGACAGGGAGGCACCGGGGAGCTGTTTTTT.

The genes are TRBV6-6 and TRBJ1-1; 8 bases map to TRBD1. V lost 5 bases and J lost 1; bases outside the gene matches: 9. Germline V lookup: CDR1 MNHNY, CDR2 SVGAGI (reference sequence). The CDR3 is made up of 16 amino acids. This chain's CDR3 is CASSPGQGVENTEAFF. Here the CDR3 DNA reads TGTGCCAGCAGTCCCGGACAGGGAGTAGAGAACACTGAAGCTTTCTTT.

This chain links TRBV28 with TRBJ1-1; 7 bases map to TRBD1. Trimming removed 6 bases from V and 4 bases from J; junction bases left unmatched: 5. The CDR3 totals 13 residues. Germline V CDR1 and CDR2: MDHEN, SYDVKM. CDR3 protein: CASRRQGSTEAFF. Here the CDR3 DNA reads TGTGCCAGCAGGCGACAGGGATCCACTGAAGCTTTCTTT.

This clonotype was counted once. This rearrangement joins TRBV12-3 or TRBV12-4 to TRBJ2-1; the D is unclear. Trimming cost V 3 bases and J 10 bases, with 16 bases left between them. This CDR3 spans 14 amino acids. CDR3 in DNA: TGTGCCAGCAGTTTGATGGACCCTCGTACGGAGCAGTTCTTC. Protein product: CASSLMDPRTEQFF.

This clonotype was detected ten times or more. The chain has TRBV4-1 and TRBJ2-7; D is possibly TRBD2 (6 bases). Germline CDR1 is MGHRA and CDR2 is YSYEKL. CDR3 length: 14 amino acids. V lost 0 bases and J 6 bases, leaving 12 bases between the germline ends. The CDR3 DNA sequence: TGCGCCAGCAGCCAAGATACGGGACTTCGCGAGCAGTACTTC. The encoded protein is CASSQDTGLREQYF.

The gene calls are TRBV12-3 or TRBV12-4 and TRBJ2-7; TRBD1 aligns across 8 bases. V was clipped by 4 bases and J by 12 bases; unmatched bases: 11. CDR3 length equals 13 residues. The CDR3: CASSSSGRTGRYF. In DNA form, the CDR3 reads TGTGCCAGCAGTTCCTCTGGTCGGACAGGGCGGTACTTC.

The chain couples TRBV7-9 to TRBJ2-1; D gene unclear. Per germline, CDR1 SEHNR and CDR2 FQNEAQ (reference sequence). This CDR3 is 11 amino acids long. V was shortened by 0 bases and J by 8 bases, with 2 bases between the two germline ends. The CDR3 sequence is CASSLADEQFF. DNA for the CDR3: TGTGCCAGCAGCTTAGCGGATGAGCAGTTCTTC.

This clonotype has at least ten counts. V and J are TRBV5-1 and TRBJ2-1, with 8 bases matching TRBD2. CDR1 is SGHRS and CDR2 is YFSETQ in the germline V gene. The CDR3 contains 17 residues. V was pared by 1 base and J by 6 bases, with 12 bases of the junction left unmatched. For the CDR3, the DNA is TGCGCCAGCAGCTTGCGTCCCAGTAGCGGGACTATCAATGAGCAGTTCTTC. It yields the protein CASSLRPSSGTINEQFF.

This chain links TRBV4-1 with TRBJ1-5; D may be TRBD1 (5 bases). The CDR3 covers 15 residues. Trimming took off 5 bases at V and 7 bases at J, with 18 bases between the two ends. Germline V gene sequence: CDR1 MGHRA, CDR2 YSYEKL. CDR3 nucleotides: TGCGCCAGCAGCAAAAATATCGGGGCGCAACAGCCCCAGCATTTT. This gives the protein CASSKNIGAQQPQHF.

This clonotype was found many times. V and J are TRBV5-1 and TRBJ2-3; D is ambiguous. Trimming removed 3 bases at V and 2 bases at J, with 7 bases between. This CDR3 spans 13 amino acids. Looked up from germline, CDR1 is SGHRS and CDR2 is YFSETQ. The CDR3 DNA is TGCGCCAGCAGCTCCGGATCCACAGATACGCAGTATTTT. Translated: CASSSGSTDTQYF.

Here the CDR3 DNA reads TGTGCCAGCAGCCAGAGATCTTCCTCCGTTGAGCAGTTCTTC. Protein product: CASSQRSSSVEQFF. The V call is TRBV14, the J call TRBJ2-1; D uncertain. Trimming removed 3 bases at V and 9 bases at J, with 15 bases between. Germline loops: CDR1 SGHDN, CDR2 FVKESK. This CDR3 has 14 residues. Full variable domain (missing parts from reference TRBV14 and TRBJ2-1): EAGVTQFPSHSVIEKGQTVTLRCDPISGHDNLYWYRRVMGKEIKFLLHFVKESKQDESGMPNNRFLAERTGGTYSTLKVQPAELEDSGVYFCASSQRSSSVEQFFGPGTRLTVL.

The chain carries TRBV7-2 and TRBJ2-7; the D gene could be TRBD1 or TRBD2 (6 bases each). The germline V gene encodes CDR1 SGHTA and CDR2 FQGNSA. The CDR3 is 19 residues long. V was trimmed by 5 bases and J by 6 bases, leaving 32 bases between them. CDR3 nucleotides: TGTGCCAGCAGCCCTAGGGGTCACAGGGCCCTCAAGACGGAGGGCGAGCAGTACTTC. It yields the protein CASSPRGHRALKTEGEQYF.

This clonotype was found many times. The chain has TRBV20-1 and TRBJ2-1; D not resolved. The germline CDR1 and CDR2 sequences are DFQATT and SNEGSKA (reference sequence). V gave up 4 bases and J gave up 9 bases, with 13 bases separating them. CDR3 length: 12 residues. The CDR3: CSATLLLPEQFF. DNA of the CDR3: TGCAGTGCTACCCTGCTCCTCCCTGAGCAGTTCTTC.

The table lists this clonotype with a few counts. The genes are TRBV7-8 and TRBJ2-3; no firm D call. This CDR3 comprises 13 residues. V lost 11 bases and J 0 bases, leaving 12 bases between the germline ends. Per the germline V gene, CDR1 is SGHVS and CDR2 is FQNEAQ. The CDR3 loop reads CAGRSISTDTQYF. The CDR3 coding sequence is TGTGCCGGACGCTCGATTAGCACAGATACGCAGTATTTT.

This clonotype occurred a few times. The V call is TRBV11-1, the J call TRBJ2-2; 8 bases align to TRBD2. Germline V gene sequence: CDR1 SGHAT, CDR2 FQDESV (reference sequence). Trimming cost V 1 base and J 6 bases; bases outside gene matches: 7. The CDR3 has 16 residues. The CDR3 here is CASSLGRAGVAGELFF. The CDR3 DNA reads TGTGCCAGCAGCTTAGGGCGAGCGGGAGTAGCCGGGGAGCTGTTTTTT. The full variable domain, completed using reference TRBV11-1 and TRBJ2-2, is EAEVAQSPRYKITEKSQAVAFWCDPISGHATLYWYRQILGQGPELLVQFQDESVVDDSQLPKDRFSAERLKGVDSTLKIQPAELGDSAMYLCASSLGRAGVAGELFFGEGSRLTVL.

This clonotype was recorded many times. The J gene is TRBJ1-6, the V gene TRBV4-3; 7 positions match TRBD1. The CDR3 sequence is 15 residues long. The junction had 3 bases not matched to a gene; V was cut back by 2 bases and J by 5 bases. Germline loops: CDR1 LGHNA, CDR2 YSLEER. DNA for the CDR3: TGCGCCAGCAGCCAACCAGACAGGGATAATTCACCCCTCCACTTT. As protein: CASSQPDRDNSPLHF.

This clonotype has at least ten counts. The rearrangement joins TRBV20-1 to TRBJ1-5, with TRBD1 matching 8 bases. The CDR3 has 14 residues. Germline values: CDR1 DFQATT, CDR2 SNEGSKA (reference sequence). Trimming at V came to 4 bases and at J to 4 bases, leaving 6 bases not matched to a gene. The CDR3, as DNA: TGCAGTGCTACACCCAACAGGGGGAATCAGCCCCAGCATTTT. It specifies CSATPNRGNQPQHF.

This clonotype was seen ten or more times. V and J are TRBV13 and TRBJ2-7; no clear D. The CDR3 has 13 amino acids. CDR1 and CDR2 from the germline V gene are PRHDT and FYEKMQ (reference sequence). Trimming took 2 bases from V and 0 from J, leaving 5 bases between them. The CDR3 sequence is CASSLPNSYEQYF. CDR3 DNA: TGTGCCAGCAGCTTACCTAACTCCTACGAGCAGTACTTC.